This T cell receptor (beta chain) was identified during a study of Graves' ophthalmopathy and Graves' hyperthyroidism. From RNA, the CDR3 regions of TCR beta chains were amplified and sequenced. The library came from an HTBI-primed first-round RT-PCR and a second-round multiplex PCR. TCRdb redid the calling of the multiplex PCR reads with MiXCR, one entry per CDR3 protein. The table shows hundreds of thousands of distinct CDR3 sequences, with around a fifth occurring only once. V lost 1 base and J lost 0, with 21 bases in between. The CDR3 length is 19 residues. CDR1 is SGHTA and CDR2 is FQGTGA in the germline V gene. This clonotype has a count of ten or more.

The chain couples TRBV7-3 to TRBJ1-1; maybe TRBD1 (5 bases). This clonotype was sampled from a woman between 18 and 29 years old with stable Graves' hyperthyroidism. Some clones in this sample may be carry-over from other donors' samples. The sequencing sample was made of peripheral blood. CDR3 nucleotides: TGTGCCAGCAGCTTAATCGGGCCCACAGGTGATCGGATGAACACTGAAGCTTTCTTT. It is translated as CASSLIGPTGDRMNTEAFF.